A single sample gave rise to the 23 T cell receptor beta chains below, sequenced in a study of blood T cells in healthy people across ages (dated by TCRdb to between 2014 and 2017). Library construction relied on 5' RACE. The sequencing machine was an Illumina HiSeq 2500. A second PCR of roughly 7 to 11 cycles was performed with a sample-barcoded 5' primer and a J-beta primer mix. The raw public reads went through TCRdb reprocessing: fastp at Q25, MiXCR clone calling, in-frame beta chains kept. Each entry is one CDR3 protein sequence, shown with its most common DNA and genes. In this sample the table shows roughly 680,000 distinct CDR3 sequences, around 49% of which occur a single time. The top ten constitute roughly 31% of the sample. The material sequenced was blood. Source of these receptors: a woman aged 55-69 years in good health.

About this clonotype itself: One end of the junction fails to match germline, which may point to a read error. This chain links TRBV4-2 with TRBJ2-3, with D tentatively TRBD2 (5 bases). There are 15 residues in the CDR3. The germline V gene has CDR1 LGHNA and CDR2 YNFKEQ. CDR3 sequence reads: CASSQEPSSTDTRYF. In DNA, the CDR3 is TGTGCCAGCAGCCAAGAACCCTCTAGCACAGATACGCGGTATTTT.

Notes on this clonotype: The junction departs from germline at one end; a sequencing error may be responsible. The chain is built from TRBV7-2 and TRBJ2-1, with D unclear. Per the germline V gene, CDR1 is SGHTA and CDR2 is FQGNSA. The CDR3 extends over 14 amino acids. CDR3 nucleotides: TGTGCCGGCAGCTTAGTGCCGGGCTACAATGAGCAGTTCTTC. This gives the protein CAGSLVPGYNEQFF.

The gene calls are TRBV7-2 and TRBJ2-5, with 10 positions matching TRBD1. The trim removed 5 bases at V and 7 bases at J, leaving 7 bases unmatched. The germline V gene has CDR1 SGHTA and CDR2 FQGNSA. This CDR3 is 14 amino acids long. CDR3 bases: TGTGCCAGCAGCGCTGGGACAGGGGTTGGGACCCAGTACTTC. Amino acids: CASSAGTGVGTQYF.

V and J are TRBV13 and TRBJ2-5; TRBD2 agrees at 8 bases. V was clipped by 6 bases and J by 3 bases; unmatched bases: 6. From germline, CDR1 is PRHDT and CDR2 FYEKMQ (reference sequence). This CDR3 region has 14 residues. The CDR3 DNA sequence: TGTGCCAGCAGTGTCGTACTAGCGGAAGAGACCCAGTACTTC. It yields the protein CASSVVLAEETQYF.

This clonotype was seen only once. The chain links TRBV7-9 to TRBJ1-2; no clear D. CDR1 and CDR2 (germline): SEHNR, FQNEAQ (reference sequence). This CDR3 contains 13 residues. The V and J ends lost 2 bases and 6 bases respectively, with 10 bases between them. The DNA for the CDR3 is TGTGCCAGCAGCTTATCCGTTGGGAATGGCTACACCTTC. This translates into CASSLSVGNGYTF.

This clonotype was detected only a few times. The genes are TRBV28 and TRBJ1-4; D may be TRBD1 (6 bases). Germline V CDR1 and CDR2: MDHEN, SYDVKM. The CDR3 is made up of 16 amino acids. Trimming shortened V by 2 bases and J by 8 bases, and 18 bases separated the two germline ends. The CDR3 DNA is TGTGCCAGCAGTTTAGCACAGGGCGGGGGACCCGAAAAACTGTTTTTT. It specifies CASSLAQGGGPEKLFF. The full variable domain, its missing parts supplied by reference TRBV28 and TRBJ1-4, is DVKVTQSSRYLVKRTGEKVFLECVQDMDHENMFWYRQDPGLGLRLIYFSYDVKMKEKGDIPEGYSVSREKKERFSLILESASTNQTSMYLCASSLAQGGGPEKLFFGSGTQLSVL.

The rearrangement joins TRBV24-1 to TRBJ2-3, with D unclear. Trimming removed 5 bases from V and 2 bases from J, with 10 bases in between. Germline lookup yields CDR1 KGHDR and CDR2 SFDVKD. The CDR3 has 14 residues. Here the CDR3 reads CATSGARNTDTQYF. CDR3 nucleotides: TGTGCCACCAGTGGGGCTAGGAACACAGATACGCAGTATTTT.

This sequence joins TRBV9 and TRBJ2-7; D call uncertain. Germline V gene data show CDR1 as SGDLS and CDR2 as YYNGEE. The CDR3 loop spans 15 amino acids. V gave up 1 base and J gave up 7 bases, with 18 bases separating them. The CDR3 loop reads CASSVRAEHYNEQYF. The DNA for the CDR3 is TGTGCCAGCAGCGTAAGAGCAGAGCACTACAATGAGCAGTACTTC.

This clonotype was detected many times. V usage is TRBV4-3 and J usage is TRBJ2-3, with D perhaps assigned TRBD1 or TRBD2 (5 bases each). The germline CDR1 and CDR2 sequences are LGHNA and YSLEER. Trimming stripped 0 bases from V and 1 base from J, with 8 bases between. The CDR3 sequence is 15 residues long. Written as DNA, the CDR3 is TGCGCCAGCAGCCAAGAGGGACGGGGCACAGATACGCAGTATTTT. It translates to CASSQEGRGTDTQYF.

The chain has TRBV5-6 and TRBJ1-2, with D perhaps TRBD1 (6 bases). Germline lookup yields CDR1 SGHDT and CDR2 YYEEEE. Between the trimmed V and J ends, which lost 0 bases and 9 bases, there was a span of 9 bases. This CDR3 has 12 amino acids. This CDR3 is CASSLEGQSYTF. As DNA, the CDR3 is TGTGCCAGCAGCTTGGAAGGACAGAGCTACACCTTC.

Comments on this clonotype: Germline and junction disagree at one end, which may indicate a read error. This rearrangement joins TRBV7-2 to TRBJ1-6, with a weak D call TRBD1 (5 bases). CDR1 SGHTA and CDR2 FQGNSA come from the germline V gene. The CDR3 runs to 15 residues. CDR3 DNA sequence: TGTGCCAGCAGCTTACTAGGACAAGATAATCCACCCCTCCACTTT. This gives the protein CASSLLGQDNPPLHF. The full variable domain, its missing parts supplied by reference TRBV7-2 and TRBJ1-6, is GAGVSQSPSNKVTEKGKDVELRCDPISGHTALYWYRQSLGQGLEFLIYFQGNSAPDKSGLPSDRFSAERTGGSVSTLTIQRTQQEDSAVYLCASSLLGQDNPPLHFGNGTRLTVT.

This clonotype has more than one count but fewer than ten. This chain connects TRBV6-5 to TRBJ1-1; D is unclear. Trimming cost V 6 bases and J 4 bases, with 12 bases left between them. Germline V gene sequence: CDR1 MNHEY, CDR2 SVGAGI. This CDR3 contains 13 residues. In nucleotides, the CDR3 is TGTGCCAGCAGCCGCGGTGTGGGCACTGAAGCTTTCTTT. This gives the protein CASSRGVGTEAFF.

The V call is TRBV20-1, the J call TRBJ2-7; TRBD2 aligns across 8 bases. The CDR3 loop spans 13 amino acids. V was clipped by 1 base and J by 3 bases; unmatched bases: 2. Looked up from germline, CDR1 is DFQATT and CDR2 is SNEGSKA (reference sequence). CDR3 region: CSARATSDYEQYF. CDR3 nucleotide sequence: TGCAGTGCTAGAGCGACTAGCGACTACGAGCAGTACTTC.

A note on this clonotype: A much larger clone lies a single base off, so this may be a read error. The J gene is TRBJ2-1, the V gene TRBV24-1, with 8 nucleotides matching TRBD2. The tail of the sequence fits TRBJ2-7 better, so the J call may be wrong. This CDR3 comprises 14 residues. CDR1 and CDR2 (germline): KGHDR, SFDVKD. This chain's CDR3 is CATTSGSSYNEQYF. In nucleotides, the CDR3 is TGTGCCACCACCAGCGGGAGCTCCTACAATGAGCAGTACTTC.

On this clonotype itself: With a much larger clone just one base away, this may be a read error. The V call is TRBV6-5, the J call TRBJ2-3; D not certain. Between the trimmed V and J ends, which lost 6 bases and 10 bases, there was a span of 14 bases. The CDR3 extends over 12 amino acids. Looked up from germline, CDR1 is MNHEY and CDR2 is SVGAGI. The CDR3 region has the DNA TGTGCCAGCAGATCCGGGCTCGATGCGCAGTATTTT. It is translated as CASRSGLDAQYF.

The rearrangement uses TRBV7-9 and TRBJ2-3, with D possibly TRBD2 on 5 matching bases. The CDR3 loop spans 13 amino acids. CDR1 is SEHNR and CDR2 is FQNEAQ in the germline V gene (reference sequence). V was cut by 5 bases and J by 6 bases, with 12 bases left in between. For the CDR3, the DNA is TGTGCCAGCAGCCTCGGGCCGGGGGATACGCAGTATTTT. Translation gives CASSLGPGDTQYF.

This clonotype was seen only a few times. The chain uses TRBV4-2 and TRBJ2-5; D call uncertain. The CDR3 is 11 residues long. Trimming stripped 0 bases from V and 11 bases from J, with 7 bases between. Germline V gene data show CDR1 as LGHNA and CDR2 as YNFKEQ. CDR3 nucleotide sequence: TGTGCCAGCAGCCAAGACAGTGAGCAGTACTTC. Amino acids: CASSQDSEQYF.

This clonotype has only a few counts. CDR3 nucleotides: TGCAGCGTTTCGGGTCAGGGACAAGAGACCCAGTACTTC. Translating gives CSVSGQGQETQYF. The chain combines TRBV29-1 with TRBJ2-5; D might be TRBD1 (5 bases). This CDR3 is built from 13 residues. Trimming took off 5 bases at V and 2 bases at J, with 12 bases between the two ends. CDR1 SQVTM and CDR2 ANQGSEA come from the germline V gene. The full variable domain, rest sourced from reference TRBV29-1 and TRBJ2-5, is SAVISQKPSRDICQRGTSLTIQCQVDSQVTMMFWYRQQPGQSLTLIATANQGSEATYESGFVIDKFPISRPNLTFSTLTVSNMSPEDSSIYLCSVSGQGQETQYFGPGTRLLVL.

CDR3 in amino acids: CATSAGGKSSRDTQYF. CDR3 nucleotides: TGTGCCACCAGTGCAGGCGGGAAGTCGTCGAGGGATACGCAGTATTTT. The chain joins TRBV24-1 to TRBJ2-3, with D tentatively TRBD2 (6 bases). Per the germline V gene, CDR1 is KGHDR and CDR2 is SFDVKD. Trimming removed 5 bases from V and 6 bases from J, with 20 bases in between. This CDR3 has 16 residues.

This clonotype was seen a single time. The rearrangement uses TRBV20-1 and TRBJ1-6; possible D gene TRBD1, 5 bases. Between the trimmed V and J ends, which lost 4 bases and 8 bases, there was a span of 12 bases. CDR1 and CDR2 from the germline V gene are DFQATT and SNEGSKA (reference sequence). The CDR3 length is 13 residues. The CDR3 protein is CSAILQDYSPLHF. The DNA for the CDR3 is TGCAGTGCTATCCTACAGGATTATTCACCCCTCCACTTT.

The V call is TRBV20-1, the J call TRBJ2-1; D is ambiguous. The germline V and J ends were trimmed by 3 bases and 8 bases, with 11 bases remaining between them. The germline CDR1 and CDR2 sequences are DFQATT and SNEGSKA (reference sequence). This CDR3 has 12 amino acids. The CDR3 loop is CSASVWRHEQFF. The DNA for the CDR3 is TGCAGTGCTAGTGTGTGGCGTCATGAGCAGTTCTTC.

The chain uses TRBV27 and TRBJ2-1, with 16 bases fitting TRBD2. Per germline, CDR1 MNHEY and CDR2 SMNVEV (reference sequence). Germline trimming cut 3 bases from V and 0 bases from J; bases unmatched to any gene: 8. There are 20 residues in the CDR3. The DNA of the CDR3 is TGTGCCAGCAGTTTGTGGGGACTAGCGGGAGGGTTGAGCTCCTACAATGAGCAGTTCTTC. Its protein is CASSLWGLAGGLSSYNEQFF.

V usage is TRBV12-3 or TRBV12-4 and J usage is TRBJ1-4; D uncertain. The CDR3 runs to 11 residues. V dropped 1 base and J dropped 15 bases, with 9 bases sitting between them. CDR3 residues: CASSLDTDLFF. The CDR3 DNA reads TGTGCCAGCAGTTTAGATACAGACTTGTTTTTT.